This T cell receptor beta chain stems from a study of shared clonotypes between healthy human individuals. It was into CD45RA+ naive and CD45RA-negative memory subsets that the CD4+ cells were split. The assay was immunoSEQ multiplex PCR, and TCRdb's table has in-frame clones only and misses some. The data hold over a million clones, with over 95% observed a single time. Overall study findings and caveats: Across a handful of donors, naive CD4 shared 5% to 5.5%, naive CD8 3.5% to 4%, memory CD4 roughly 2.2%, memory CD8 0.4% to 0.5%.

Notes on this clone: The antigen remains undetermined.

From germline, CDR1 is SGHKS and CDR2 YYEKEE (reference sequence). This CDR3 region has 17 residues. V lost 4 bases and J lost 4; bases outside the gene matches: 13. The source material was naive CD4+ T cells sorted from blood. Subset: CD45RA+ positively selected. The chain links TRBV5-5 to TRBJ2-4, with 8 bases fitting TRBD2. This clonotype originated in a man aged 25-45 years in good health. This chain's CDR3 is CASSPTGGALGKNIQYF. In nucleotides, the CDR3 is TGTGCCAGCAGCCCTACGGGGGGGGCTCTTGGTAAAAACATTCAGTACTTC.